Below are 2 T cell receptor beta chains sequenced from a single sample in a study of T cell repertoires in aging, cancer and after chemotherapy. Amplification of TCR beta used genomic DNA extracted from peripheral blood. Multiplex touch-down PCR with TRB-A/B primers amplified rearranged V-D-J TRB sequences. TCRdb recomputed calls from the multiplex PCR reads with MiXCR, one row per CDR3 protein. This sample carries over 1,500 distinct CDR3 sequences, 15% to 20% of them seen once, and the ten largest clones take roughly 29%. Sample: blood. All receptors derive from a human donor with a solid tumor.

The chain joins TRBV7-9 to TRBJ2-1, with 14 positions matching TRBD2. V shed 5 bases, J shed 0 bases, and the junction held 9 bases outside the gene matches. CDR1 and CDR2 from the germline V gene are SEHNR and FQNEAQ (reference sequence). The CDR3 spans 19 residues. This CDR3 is CASSPMGLAGVSSYNEQFF. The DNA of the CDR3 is TGTGCCAGCAGCCCAATGGGACTAGCGGGGGTTAGCTCCTACAATGAGCAGTTCTTC. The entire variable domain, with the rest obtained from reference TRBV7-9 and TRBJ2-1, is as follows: DTGVSQNPRHKITKRGQNVTFRCDPISEHNRLYWYRQTLGQGPEFLTYFQNEAQLEKSRLLSDRFSAERPKGSFSTLEIQRTEQGDSAMYLCASSPMGLAGVSSYNEQFFGPGTRLTVL.

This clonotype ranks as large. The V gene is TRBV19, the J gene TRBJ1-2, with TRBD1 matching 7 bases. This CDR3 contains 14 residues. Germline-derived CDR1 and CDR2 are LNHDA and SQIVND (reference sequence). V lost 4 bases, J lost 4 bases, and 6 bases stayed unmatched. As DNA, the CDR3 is TGTGCCAGTAGTAATACGGGGACAGTCTATGGCTACACCTTC. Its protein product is CASSNTGTVYGYTF.